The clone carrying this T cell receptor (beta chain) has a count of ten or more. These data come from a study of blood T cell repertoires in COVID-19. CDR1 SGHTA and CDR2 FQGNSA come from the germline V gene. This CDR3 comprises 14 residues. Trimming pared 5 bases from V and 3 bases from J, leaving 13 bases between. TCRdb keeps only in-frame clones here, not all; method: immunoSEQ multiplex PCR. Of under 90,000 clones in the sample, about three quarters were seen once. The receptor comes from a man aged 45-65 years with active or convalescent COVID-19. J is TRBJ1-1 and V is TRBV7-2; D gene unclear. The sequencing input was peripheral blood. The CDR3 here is CASSRVAGYTEAFF. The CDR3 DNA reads TGTGCCAGCAGCCGCGTCGCGGGGTACACTGAAGCTTTCTTT.